Here is one T cell receptor (beta chain) with its context. Each gene name is a mouse one. The DNA ends 3 residues before the CDR3 does, and the rest of the CDR3 is filled in from the germline J gene. This entry belongs to a study of CD8+ T cells in alopecia areata. TCR sequencing used cDNA made by reverse transcription of extracted RNA. TCRdb keeps only in-frame clones here, not all; method: immunoSEQ multiplex PCR. The sample contains 200,000 to 300,000 clones, none of them singletons. Cell sorting was performed on pooled cutaneous lymph node cells with CD4, CD8alpha, NKG2D, NKG2ACE and other markers. The ends lost 3 bases at V and 5 bases at J; junction bases unmatched: 4. The CDR3 contains 15 residues. CDR1 and CDR2 (germline): FNHDT, SITEND (reference sequence).

The receptor's source is a C3H/HeJ mouse with alopecia areata. The MHC haplotype recorded for the strain is H2-k. J is TRBJ1-6 and V is TRBV19; 8 bases are a match to TRBD1. TRBJ1-6 is classed as an ORF, of uncertain function. Sequenced sample: CD4+ T cells sorted from a lymph node. Incomplete CDR3 DNA: TGTGCCAGCAGTAGCGACAGGGGAAATAATTCGCCC. Amino acid sequence: CASSSDRGNNSP. The full CDR3 protein reads CASSSDRGNNSPLYF.